Here is one TCR beta chain with its context. Generated by immunoSEQ multiplex PCR, the TCRdb table keeps only in-frame clones and is missing some. The top ten hold about 5.4% of the sample, which has roughly 360,000 clones, less than 90% seen once. With 6 bases removed from V and 5 bases from J, the gap between germline ends came to 10 bases. This CDR3 has 13 amino acids. Germline CDR1 reads LGHDT; CDR2 reads YNNKEL (reference sequence). The sample comes from a study of blood T cell repertoires in COVID-19. Overall study context: PBMCs, B-cell-depleted T cells, or T cells were the source of the cDNA or gDNA that made up the material.

Clinical history reported by participants formed the basis on which cohorts were assigned. Sample: PBMCs or T cells enriched from blood (not recorded which). This TCR was sampled from a woman between 45 and 60 years old who had recovered from COVID-19. The chain combines TRBV3-1 (or the pseudogene TRBV3-2) with TRBJ1-4, with no clear D. CDR3: CASRDLKNEKLFF. As DNA, the CDR3 is TGTGCCAGCAGGGACTTAAAGAATGAAAAACTGTTTTTT.